The 23 T cell receptor beta chains reported below all come from one sample, sequenced in a study of cytomegalovirus exposure and HLA in healthy donors. PCR employed 60 Vbeta and 13 Jbeta primers. Sequencing was performed with immunoSEQ multiplex PCR; in TCRdb, only in-frame clones are kept and a portion is missing. The table shows about 120,000 clones, with more than 80% occurring only once. What was sequenced was PBMCs. The receptors stem from a man aged 40-55 years in good health and CMV-seronegative.

This clone occurred a few times. This chain joins TRBV19 and TRBJ1-2; D remains ambiguous. From germline, CDR1 is LNHDA and CDR2 SQIVND (reference sequence). The CDR3 is 16 residues long. Trimming cost V 5 bases and J 5 bases, with 21 bases left between them. The CDR3 region has the DNA TGTGCCAGTAGTGTCGATGGACGGGCCGGGGAGTATGGCTACACCTTC. Residues: CASSVDGRAGEYGYTF.

J is TRBJ1-2 and V is TRBV30, with D perhaps matching TRBD1 (5 bases). The germline V gene encodes CDR1 GTSNPN and CDR2 SVGIG (reference sequence). The CDR3 has 13 residues. V was cut by 3 bases and J by 6 bases, with 14 bases left in between. CDR3 sequence: CAWSQGGWNGYTF. The CDR3 DNA reads TGTGCCTGGAGCCAGGGAGGGTGGAATGGCTACACCTTC.

The rearrangement uses TRBV11-3 and TRBJ2-2; D unclear. CDR1 and CDR2 (germline): SGHNT, YENEEA. The length of the CDR3 is 14 residues. Trimming took off 1 base at V and 7 bases at J, with 10 bases between the two ends. CDR3 residues: CASSLGPRGGELFF. The CDR3 DNA is TGTGCCAGCAGCTTAGGCCCCCGCGGCGGGGAGCTGTTTTTT.

This clone was recorded only once. V gene TRBV30 combines with J gene TRBJ1-6, with D maybe TRBD1 (5 bases). V shed 0 bases and J shed 7 bases, with 16 bases lying between them. The CDR3 runs 16 residues. The germline CDR1 and CDR2 sequences are GTSNPN and SVGIG (reference sequence). CDR3 sequence: CAWSVVGRAANSPLHF. CDR3 bases: TGTGCCTGGAGTGTTGTGGGCAGGGCAGCCAATTCACCCCTCCACTTT.

This chain joins TRBV4-1 and TRBJ1-2; 8 nucleotides align to TRBD1. CDR1 MGHRA and CDR2 YSYEKL come from the germline V gene. V lost 0 bases and J lost 4; bases outside the gene matches: 7. The CDR3 loop spans 16 amino acids. The chain's CDR3 is CASSQDRSGQGYGYTF. CDR3 bases: TGCGCCAGCAGCCAAGATCGAAGCGGACAGGGCTATGGCTACACCTTC.

This clone was observed a handful of times. CDR3 sequence reads: CASSSPGLAYNEQFF. The CDR3 DNA follows: TGTGCCAGCAGCTCACCGGGACTAGCATACAATGAGCAGTTCTTC. The chain is built from TRBV7-9 and TRBJ2-1; 9 positions match TRBD2. The CDR3 runs 15 residues. V lost 4 bases and J lost 4; bases outside the gene matches: 5. In germline, CDR1 is SEHNR, CDR2 FQNEAQ (reference sequence).

V is TRBV4-3 and J is TRBJ1-1; TRBD1 matches 7 bases. The ends lost 2 bases at V and 3 bases at J; junction bases unmatched: 6. CDR3 size: 15 residues. Germline CDR1 reads LGHNA; CDR2 reads YSLEER. The CDR3 nucleotides read TGCGCCAGCAGCCAACAGCCGGGACAGTACACTGAAGCTTTCTTT. It specifies CASSQQPGQYTEAFF.

In this sample, this clone turned up once. The V call is TRBV2, the J call TRBJ1-4; D perhaps matches TRBD1 (5 bases). The CDR3 runs to 15 residues. Trimming took off 6 bases at V and 0 bases at J, with 11 bases between the two ends. Germline V gene data show CDR1 as SNHLY and CDR2 as FYNNEI. This chain's CDR3 is CASSVDRTTNEKLFF. In DNA form, the CDR3 reads TGTGCCAGCAGCGTAGACAGAACAACTAATGAAAAACTGTTTTTT. Filled out from reference TRBV2 and TRBJ1-4, the complete variable domain reads EPEVTQTPSHQVTQMGQEVILRCVPISNHLYFYWYRQILGQKVEFLVSFYNNEISEKSEIFDDQFSVERPDGSNFTLKIRSTKLEDSAMYFCASSVDRTTNEKLFFGSGTQLSVL.

V gene TRBV25-1 combines with J gene TRBJ2-5, with D hard to call. Germline CDR1 reads MGHDK; CDR2 reads SYGVNS. The V gene lost 3 bases and the J gene lost 0 bases, with 5 bases spanning the gap. The CDR3 is made up of 13 amino acids. CDR3: CASSDRYQETQYF. CDR3 nucleotide sequence: TGTGCCAGCAGTGATCGGTACCAAGAGACCCAGTACTTC.

The chain links TRBV5-4 to TRBJ1-1; D is uncertain. CDR3 length: 13 residues. V shed 4 bases and J shed 1 base, with 8 bases lying between them. Germline loops: CDR1 SGHNT, CDR2 YYREEE (reference sequence). The CDR3 sequence is CASSITENTEAFF. CDR3 nucleotide sequence: TGTGCCAGCAGCATCACAGAGAACACTGAAGCTTTCTTT.

The rearrangement uses TRBV9 and TRBJ2-5, with 7 bases fitting TRBD1. The V segment lost 3 bases and the J segment 5 bases; nucleotides outside the gene matches: 7. Looked up from germline, CDR1 is SGDLS and CDR2 is YYNGEE. The CDR3 length is 14 residues. The CDR3, as DNA: TGTGCCAGCAGCGAGGGACAGATGGTCGAGACCCAGTACTTC. It specifies CASSEGQMVETQYF. The variable domain in full, completed from reference TRBV9 and TRBJ2-5, reads DSGVTQTPKHLITATGQRVTLRCSPRSGDLSVYWYQQSLDQGLQFLIQYYNGEERAKGNILERFSAQQFPDLHSELNLSSLELGDSALYFCASSEGQMVETQYFGPGTRLLVL.

The chain uses TRBV10-1 and TRBJ2-7, with D tentatively TRBD2 (5 bases). The CDR3 extends over 14 amino acids. Trimming pared 0 bases from V and 6 bases from J, leaving 12 bases between. The germline V gene encodes CDR1 WNHNN and CDR2 SYGVQD (reference sequence). The CDR3 here is CASSESSIGVEQYF. CDR3 DNA: TGCGCCAGCAGTGAGTCAAGCATCGGGGTCGAGCAGTACTTC.

The gene calls are TRBV9 and TRBJ2-7; 8 bases are shared with TRBD1. J lost 6 bases, V lost 0 bases, and 2 bases had no gene match. This CDR3 is built from 13 residues. CDR1 is SGDLS and CDR2 is YYNGEE in the germline V gene. In nucleotides, the CDR3 is TGTGCCAGCAGCGTAGAGACAGGGGCCGAGCAGTACTTC. Protein product: CASSVETGAEQYF.

V and J are TRBV28 and TRBJ2-7; 8 bases are a match to TRBD2. This CDR3 is built from 16 residues. Germline trimming cut 7 bases from V and 4 bases from J; bases unmatched to any gene: 15. The germline V gene encodes CDR1 MDHEN and CDR2 SYDVKM. This chain's CDR3 is CASTTFAGTRSYEQYF. In DNA form, the CDR3 reads TGTGCCAGCACCACTTTTGCCGGGACTAGAAGTTACGAGCAGTACTTC.

The gene calls are TRBV28 and TRBJ2-2, with TRBD1 identical over 8 bases. This CDR3 spans 14 amino acids. Germline trimming cut 6 bases from V and 4 bases from J; bases unmatched to any gene: 4. The germline V gene has CDR1 MDHEN and CDR2 SYDVKM. The CDR3 bases are TGTGCCAGCAGGCGGACAGGGATCACCGGGGAGCTGTTTTTT. Protein product: CASRRTGITGELFF. The entire variable domain, with the rest obtained from reference TRBV28 and TRBJ2-2, is as follows: DVKVTQSSRYLVKRTGEKVFLECVQDMDHENMFWYRQDPGLGLRLIYFSYDVKMKEKGDIPEGYSVSREKKERFSLILESASTNQTSMYLCASRRTGITGELFFGEGSRLTVL.

Only a few counts were recorded for this clone. This chain links TRBV7-6 with TRBJ2-7; D might be TRBD1 (7 bases). Germline CDR1 and CDR2: SGHVS and FNYEAQ. The CDR3 runs to 16 residues. V was clipped by 5 bases and J by 3 bases, with 20 bases between them. This CDR3 is CASSKGAGLELYEQYF. CDR3 coding DNA: TGTGCCAGCAGCAAGGGGGCGGGGCTAGAACTCTACGAGCAGTACTTC.

CDR3 DNA: TGCGCCAGCAGCCAAGAGCAGGGTTACACTGAAGCTTTCTTT. Protein product: CASSQEQGYTEAFF. The chain carries TRBV4-3 and TRBJ1-1, with a weak D call TRBD1 (5 bases). Trimming took off 0 bases at V and 3 bases at J, with 8 bases between the two ends. Germline V gives CDR1 LGHNA, CDR2 YSLEER. The CDR3 is 14 residues long.

This clone showed up just once. J is TRBJ1-4 and V is TRBV18; 7 bases match TRBD1. Germline V gene data show CDR1 as KGHSH and CDR2 as LQKENI. V was pared by 3 bases and J by 4 bases, with 5 bases of the junction left unmatched. The CDR3 loop spans 15 amino acids. The CDR3 region is CASSPNRGRNEKLFF. CDR3 coding DNA: TGTGCCAGCTCACCTAACAGGGGCCGTAATGAAAAACTGTTTTTT.

The chain links TRBV2 to TRBJ2-1, with 11 positions matching TRBD2. This CDR3 region has 14 residues. From germline, CDR1 is SNHLY and CDR2 FYNNEI. Trimming at V came to 2 bases and at J to 9 bases, leaving 3 bases not matched to a gene. CDR3 DNA: TGTGCCAGCAGTGAAATTCTAGCGGGGGGTGAGCAGTTCTTC. It codes for CASSEILAGGEQFF.

The rearrangement joins TRBV5-1 to TRBJ1-1; tentative D call: TRBD1 (6 bases). Trimming left V 3 bases short and J 4 bases short, with 13 bases between. Per the germline V gene, CDR1 is SGHRS and CDR2 is YFSETQ. The CDR3 runs 14 residues. The CDR3 loop reads CASSYGGAATEAFF. The DNA for the CDR3 is TGCGCCAGCAGCTATGGGGGCGCCGCCACTGAAGCTTTCTTT.

The CDR3 sequence: CASSTRAEGAFF. CDR3 nucleotide sequence: TGTGCCAGTAGTACGCGGGCCGAGGGAGCTTTCTTT. The rearrangement joins TRBV19 to TRBJ1-1; no definite D call. The V end lost 4 bases, the J end lost 10 bases, and 13 bases lay between the germline ends. The CDR3 has 12 amino acids. The germline V gene has CDR1 LNHDA and CDR2 SQIVND (reference sequence).

The rearrangement joins TRBV5-4 to TRBJ1-1; D is perhaps TRBD1 (6 bases). CDR1 is SGHNT, CDR2 YYREEE, per germline (reference sequence). Between the trimmed V and J ends, which lost 0 bases and 10 bases, there was a span of 13 bases. The CDR3 runs to 13 residues. CDR3 protein: CASSLVGAERAFF. The CDR3 region has the DNA TGTGCCAGCAGCTTGGTGGGGGCAGAGAGAGCTTTCTTT.

The rearrangement joins TRBV19 to TRBJ2-7, with a possible D match to TRBD1 (6 bases). Trimming pared 4 bases from V and 2 bases from J, leaving 15 bases between. The CDR3 consists of 15 residues. CDR1 LNHDA and CDR2 SQIVND come from the germline V gene (reference sequence). The CDR3 sequence: CASSRDINTPYEQYF. CDR3 DNA: TGTGCCAGTAGTAGGGACATAAACACTCCCTACGAGCAGTACTTC.